Sequencing of this T cell receptor (beta chain) was carried out in a study of regulatory T cells in long-lasting Graves disease. Time point indicated: persistent/refractory GD, antithyroid drugs over 5 years with positive TRAb. PBMC-extracted RNA yielded the TCR library. HTBI primers from iRepertoire and Arm-PCR of CDR3 regions yielded the TCR beta libraries. MiXCR, applied by TCRdb to the multiplex PCR reads, yields one record per CDR3 protein. The sample holds some 440,000 distinct CDR3 sequences, around 20% seen once. Germline CDR1 MDHEN, CDR2 SYDVKM. V gave up 7 bases and J gave up 0 bases, with 10 bases separating them. The CDR3 has 14 amino acids. In its sample, this clonotype was seen a few times.

Sequenced material: peripheral blood mononuclear cells (PBMCs), taken when the disease was refractory, from a patient treated with antithyroid drugs. The gene calls are TRBV28 and TRBJ2-1; TRBD2 is a possible D gene (5 bases). The origin of this receptor is a female donor with Graves disease. CDR3 amino acids: CASNDYPSYNEQFF. The CDR3 DNA sequence: TGTGCCAGCAACGACTACCCCTCCTACAATGAGCAGTTCTTC.